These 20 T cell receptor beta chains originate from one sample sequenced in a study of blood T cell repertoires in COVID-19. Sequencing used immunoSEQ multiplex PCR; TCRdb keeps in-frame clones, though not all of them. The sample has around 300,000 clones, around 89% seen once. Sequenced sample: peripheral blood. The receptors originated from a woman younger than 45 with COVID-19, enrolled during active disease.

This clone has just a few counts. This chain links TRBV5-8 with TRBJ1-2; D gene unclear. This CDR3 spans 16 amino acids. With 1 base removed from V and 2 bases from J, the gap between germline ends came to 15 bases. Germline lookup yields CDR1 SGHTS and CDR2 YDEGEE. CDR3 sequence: CASSLRVDKRNYGYTF. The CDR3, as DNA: TGTGCCAGCAGCTTGCGTGTCGACAAGAGAAACTATGGCTACACCTTC.

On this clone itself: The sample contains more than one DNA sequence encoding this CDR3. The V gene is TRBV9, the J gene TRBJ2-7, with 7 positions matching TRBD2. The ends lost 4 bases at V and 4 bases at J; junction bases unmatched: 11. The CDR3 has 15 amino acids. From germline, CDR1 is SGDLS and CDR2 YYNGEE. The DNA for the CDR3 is TGTGCCAGCAGCCCCGGGGGAGGGTCCTCTTACGAGCAGTACTTC. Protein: CASSPGGGSSYEQYF.

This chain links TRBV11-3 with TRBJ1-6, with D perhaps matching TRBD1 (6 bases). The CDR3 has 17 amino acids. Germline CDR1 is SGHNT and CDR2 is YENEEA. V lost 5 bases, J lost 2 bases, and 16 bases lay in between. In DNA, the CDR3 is TGTGCCAGCAGCAAGTGGTACAGGGTGCCCTATAATTCACCCCTCCACTTT. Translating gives CASSKWYRVPYNSPLHF.

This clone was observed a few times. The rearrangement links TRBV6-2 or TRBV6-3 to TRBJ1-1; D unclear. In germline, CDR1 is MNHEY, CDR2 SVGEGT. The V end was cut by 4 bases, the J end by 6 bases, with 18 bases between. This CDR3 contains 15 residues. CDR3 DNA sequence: TGTGCCAGCAGTTCGGTGTTGGGTGGGCCGGCTGAAGCTTTCTTT. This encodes CASSSVLGGPAEAFF.

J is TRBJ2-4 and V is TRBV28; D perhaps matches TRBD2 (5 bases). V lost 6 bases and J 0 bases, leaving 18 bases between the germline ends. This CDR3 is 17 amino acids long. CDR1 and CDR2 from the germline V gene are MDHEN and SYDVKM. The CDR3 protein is CASRGLPGVLAKNIQYF. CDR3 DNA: TGTGCCAGCAGAGGGCTCCCCGGGGTTCTAGCCAAAAACATTCAGTACTTC.

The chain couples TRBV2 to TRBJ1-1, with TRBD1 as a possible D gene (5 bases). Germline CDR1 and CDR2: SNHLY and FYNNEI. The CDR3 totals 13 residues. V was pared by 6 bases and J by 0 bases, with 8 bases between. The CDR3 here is CASREQVNTEAFF. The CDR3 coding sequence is TGTGCCAGCAGGGAACAGGTGAACACTGAAGCTTTCTTT.

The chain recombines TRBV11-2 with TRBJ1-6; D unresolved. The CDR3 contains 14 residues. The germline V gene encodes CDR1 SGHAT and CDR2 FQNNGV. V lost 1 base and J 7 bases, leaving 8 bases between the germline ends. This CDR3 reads CASSLGEVNSPLHF. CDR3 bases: TGTGCCAGCAGCTTAGGTGAGGTGAATTCACCCCTCCACTTT. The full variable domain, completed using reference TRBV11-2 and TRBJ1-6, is EAGVAQSPRYKIIEKRQSVAFWCNPISGHATLYWYQQILGQGPKLLIQFQNNGVVDDSQLPKDRFSAERLKGVDSTLKIQPAKLEDSAVYLCASSLGEVNSPLHFGNGTRLTVT.

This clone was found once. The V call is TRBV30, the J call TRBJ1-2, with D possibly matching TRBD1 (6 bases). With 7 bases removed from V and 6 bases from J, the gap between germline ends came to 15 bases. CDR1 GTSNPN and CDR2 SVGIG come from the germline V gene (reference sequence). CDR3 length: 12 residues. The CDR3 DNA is TGTGCCTTAGGACAGCTGGGACATGGCTACACCTTC. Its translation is CALGQLGHGYTF.

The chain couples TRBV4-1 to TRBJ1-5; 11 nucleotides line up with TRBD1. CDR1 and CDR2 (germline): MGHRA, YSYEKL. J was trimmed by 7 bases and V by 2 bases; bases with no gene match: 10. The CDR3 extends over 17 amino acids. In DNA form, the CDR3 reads TGCGCCAGCAGCCAAAACCCGGGACAGGGGGTAGGCCAGCCCCAGCATTTT. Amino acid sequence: CASSQNPGQGVGQPQHF.

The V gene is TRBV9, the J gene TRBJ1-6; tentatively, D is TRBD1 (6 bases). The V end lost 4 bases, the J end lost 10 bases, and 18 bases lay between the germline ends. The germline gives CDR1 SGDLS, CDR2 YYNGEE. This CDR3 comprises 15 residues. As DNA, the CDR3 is TGTGCCAGCAGCCAGGCTCAGGGGTTCCCCTCACCCCTCCACTTT. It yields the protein CASSQAQGFPSPLHF. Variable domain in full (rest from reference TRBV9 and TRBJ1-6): DSGVTQTPKHLITATGQRVTLRCSPRSGDLSVYWYQQSLDQGLQFLIQYYNGEERAKGNILERFSAQQFPDLHSELNLSSLELGDSALYFCASSQAQGFPSPLHFGNGTRLTVT.

CDR3 DNA: TGTGCCAGCAGCCATACAAAGGGGAAGGGAGGGTTTGGTTCACCCCTCCACTTT. The encoded protein is CASSHTKGKGGFGSPLHF. The rearrangement links TRBV4-2 to TRBJ1-6; possible D gene TRBD1, 5 bases. With 3 bases removed from V and 9 bases from J, the gap between germline ends came to 24 bases. The CDR3 sequence is 18 residues long. CDR1 LGHNA and CDR2 YNFKEQ come from the germline V gene.

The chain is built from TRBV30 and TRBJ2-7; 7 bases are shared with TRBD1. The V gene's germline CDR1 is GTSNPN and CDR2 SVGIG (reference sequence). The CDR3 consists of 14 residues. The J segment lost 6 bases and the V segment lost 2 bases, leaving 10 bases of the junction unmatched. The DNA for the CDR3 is TGTGCCTGGAGTTTCCGACAGGGTCCGTCCGAGCAGTACTTC. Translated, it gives CAWSFRQGPSEQYF.

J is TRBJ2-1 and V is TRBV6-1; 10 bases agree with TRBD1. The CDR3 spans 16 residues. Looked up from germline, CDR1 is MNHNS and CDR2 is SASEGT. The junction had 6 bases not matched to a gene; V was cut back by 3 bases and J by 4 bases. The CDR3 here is CASSDPGQGFYNEQFF. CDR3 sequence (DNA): TGTGCCAGCAGTGATCCGGGACAGGGGTTTTACAATGAGCAGTTCTTC.

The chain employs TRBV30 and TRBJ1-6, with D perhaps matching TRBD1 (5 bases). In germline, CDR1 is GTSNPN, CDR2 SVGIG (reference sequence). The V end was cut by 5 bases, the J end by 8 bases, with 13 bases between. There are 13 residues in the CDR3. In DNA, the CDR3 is TGTGCCTGGGACAGCCTTATTGATTCACCCCTCCACTTT. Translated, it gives CAWDSLIDSPLHF.

The CDR3 here is CASSFIRGTEAFF. The CDR3 DNA sequence: TGTGCCAGCAGCTTCATTAGGGGCACTGAAGCTTTCTTT. The chain has TRBV5-4 and TRBJ1-1; tentative D call: TRBD1 (5 bases). This CDR3 has 13 amino acids. Germline CDR1 SGHNT, CDR2 YYREEE (reference sequence). Trimming removed 2 bases from V and 4 bases from J, with 9 bases in between.

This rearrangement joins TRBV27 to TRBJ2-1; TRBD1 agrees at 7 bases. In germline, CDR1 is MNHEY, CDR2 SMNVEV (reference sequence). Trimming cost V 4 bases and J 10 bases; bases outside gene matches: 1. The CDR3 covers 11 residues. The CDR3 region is CASSSRGEQFF. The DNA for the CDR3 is TGTGCCAGCAGTTCCAGGGGGGAGCAGTTCTTC.

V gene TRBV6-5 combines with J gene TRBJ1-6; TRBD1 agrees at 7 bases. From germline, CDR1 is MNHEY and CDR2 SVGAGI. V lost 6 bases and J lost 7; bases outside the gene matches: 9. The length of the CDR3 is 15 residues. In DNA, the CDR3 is TGTGCCAGCAGCACCCGGGACAGCCAAAATTCACCCCTCCACTTT. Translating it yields CASSTRDSQNSPLHF.

The CDR3 spells CASSLRDWNTGELFF. The CDR3 DNA reads TGTGCCAGCAGTCTCCGGGACTGGAACACCGGGGAGCTGTTTTTT. The J gene is TRBJ2-2, the V gene TRBV2; D may be TRBD2 (6 bases). The V gene's germline CDR1 is SNHLY and CDR2 FYNNEI. Trimming took 5 bases from V and 1 from J, leaving 11 bases between them. The CDR3 contains 15 residues.

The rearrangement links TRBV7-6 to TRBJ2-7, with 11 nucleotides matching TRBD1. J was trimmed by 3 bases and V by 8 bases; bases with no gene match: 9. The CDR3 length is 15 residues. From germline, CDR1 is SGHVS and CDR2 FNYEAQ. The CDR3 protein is CASAAEDRGLYEQYF. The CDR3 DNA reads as TGTGCCAGCGCCGCAGAGGACAGGGGGCTCTACGAGCAGTACTTC.

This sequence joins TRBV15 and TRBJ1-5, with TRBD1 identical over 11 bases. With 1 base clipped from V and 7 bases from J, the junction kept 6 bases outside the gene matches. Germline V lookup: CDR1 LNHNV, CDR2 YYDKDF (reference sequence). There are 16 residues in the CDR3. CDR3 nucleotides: TGTGCCACCAGCAGAGTCCGGACAGGGGGCCACCAGCCCCAGCATTTT. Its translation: CATSRVRTGGHQPQHF.